This is a list of T cell receptor beta chains from one sample in a study of T cells in Graves' hyperthyroidism and ophthalmopathy. TCRdb ran MiXCR on the multiplex PCR reads and lists one entry per CDR3 protein. The sample records approximately 690,000 distinct CDR3 sequences, 14% being singletons. The sequencing sample was made of blood. All receptors come from a woman aged 50 to 60 with Graves' ophthalmopathy. The CDR3 runs from the conserved cysteine through the conserved F or W. D genes are given only for firm matches. Expanded clones get a size class; other rows say once, few or many, or leave the size out.

clone_size,v_call,j_call,d_call,cdr3_aa,cdr3_nt
many,TRBV5-6,TRBJ1-1,-,CASSLDGGGALTEAFF,TGTGCCAGCAGCTTGGATGGGGGGGGGGCGCTTACTGAAGCTTTCTTT
many,TRBV9,TRBJ2-1,-,CASSVGDNNEQFF,TGTGCCAGCAGCGTAGGAGACAACAATGAGCAGTTCTTC
many,TRBV7-2,TRBJ1-2,-,CASSLEVGYTF,TGTGCCAGCAGCTTAGAAGTAGGCTACACCTTC
many,TRBV7-9,TRBJ1-1,TRBD1,CASSTNRGAEAFF,TGTGCCAGCAGTACTAACAGGGGCGCTGAAGCTTTCTTT
-,TRBV5-1,TRBJ2-7,-,CASSAQGSGEQYF,TGCGCCAGCAGCGCACAGGGTTCTGGCGAGCAGTACTTC
many,TRBV20-1,TRBJ2-5,TRBD2,CSARLAGGRETQYF,TGCAGTGCTAGACTAGCGGGAGGGAGGGAGACCCAGTACTTC
many,TRBV5-1,TRBJ1-4,-,CASSLQGSNEKLFF,TGCGCCAGCAGCTTACAGGGAAGTAATGAAAAACTGTTTTTT
-,TRBV10-3,TRBJ2-7,-,CAISEGVTALSYEQYF,TGTGCCATCAGTGAGGGGGTTACGGCGCTCTCCTACGAGCAGTACTTC
many,TRBV11-2,TRBJ2-5,TRBD2,CASSPVLREFFQYF,TGTGCCAGCAGCCCAGTTTTGCGGGAGTTTTTTCAGTACTTC
many,TRBV3-1,TRBJ2-5,-,CASSQGTEQETQYF,TGTGCCAGCAGCCAAGGGACAGAGCAAGAGACCCAGTACTTC
many,TRBV12-3/TRBV12-4,TRBJ1-4,-,CASSFVLGGATNEKLFF,TGTGCCAGCAGTTTTGTCCTGGGTGGCGCAACTAATGAAAAACTGTTTTTT
few,TRBV25-1,TRBJ2-7,-,CASSSQGVTYEQYF,TGTGCCAGCAGTTCCCAAGGGGTCACCTACGAGCAGTACTTC
few,TRBV29-1,TRBJ2-7,-,CSVDRAGTGEQYF,TGCAGCGTTGACCGTGCAGGGACTGGGGAGCAGTACTTC
-,TRBV12-3/TRBV12-4,TRBJ2-2,TRBD2,CASSLARVGLAGTGELFF,TGTGCCAGCAGTTTAGCGCGTGTAGGGCTAGCGGGCACCGGGGAGCTGTTTTTT
many,TRBV11-1,TRBJ2-5,-,CASSARDPLQETQYF,TGTGCCAGCAGCGCACGGGACCCTCTGCAAGAGACCCAGTACTTC